A single sample is the source of the 17 T cell receptor beta chains below, sequenced in a study of blood T cell repertoires in COVID-19. The data were produced by immunoSEQ multiplex PCR, yet TCRdb's version contains in-frame clones alone and is incomplete. Of a few hundred thousand clones listed, roughly nine tenths are singletons. Sequenced: peripheral blood. The receptor source for this set is a young woman who had recovered from COVID-19.

This chain uses TRBV6-5 with TRBJ1-1, with D unresolved. The CDR3 has 14 residues. Germline loops: CDR1 MNHEY, CDR2 SVGAGI. The ends were cut back, 3 bases at V and 4 bases at J, with 12 bases in the middle. CDR3 coding DNA: TGTGCCAGCAGTTATCGTAGGGAGAGCACTGAAGCTTTCTTT. Its translation is CASSYRRESTEAFF.

The rearrangement uses TRBV30 and TRBJ2-3, with a tentative D call TRBD1 (5 bases). V gave up 4 bases and J gave up 4 bases, with 9 bases separating them. The CDR3 length is 12 residues. The germline gives CDR1 GTSNPN, CDR2 SVGIG (reference sequence). The CDR3 nucleotides read TGTGCCTGGAAACAGGATGCAGATACGCAGTATTTT. Translated: CAWKQDADTQYF. The full variable domain, its missing parts supplied by reference TRBV30 and TRBJ2-3, is SQTIHQWPATLVQPVGSPLSLECTVEGTSNPNLYWYRQAAGRGLQLLFYSVGIGQISSEVPQNLSASRPQDRQFILSSKKLLLSDSGFYLCAWKQDADTQYFGPGTRLTVL.

The chain employs TRBV7-9 and TRBJ2-1; 11 bases agree with TRBD2. Germline CDR1 and CDR2: SEHNR and FQNEAQ (reference sequence). With V trimmed by 6 bases and J by 8 bases, 9 bases remained unmatched. This CDR3 region has 15 residues. The CDR3 reads CASRATSGRGDEQFF. In DNA, the CDR3 is TGTGCCAGCAGGGCCACTAGCGGGAGAGGCGATGAGCAGTTCTTC. Based on the CDR3 plus reference TRBV7-9 and TRBJ2-1, the full variable domain is DTGVSQNPRHKITKRGQNVTFRCDPISEHNRLYWYRQTLGQGPEFLTYFQNEAQLEKSRLLSDRFSAERPKGSFSTLEIQRTEQGDSAMYLCASRATSGRGDEQFFGPGTRLTVL.

The chain couples TRBV6-5 to TRBJ2-7; 9 bases align to TRBD1. The trim removed 2 bases at V and 6 bases at J, leaving 2 bases unmatched. The length of the CDR3 is 13 residues. Germline V CDR1 and CDR2: MNHEY, SVGAGI. The CDR3 coding sequence is TGTGCCAGCAGTTACAGGACAGGGGTCGAGCAGTACTTC. The encoded protein is CASSYRTGVEQYF.

The V call is TRBV7-2, the J call TRBJ1-3, with D possibly being TRBD1 (6 bases). V lost 2 bases, J lost 3 bases, and 11 bases lay in between. The CDR3 sequence is 15 residues long. In germline, CDR1 is SGHTA, CDR2 FQGNSA. The CDR3, as DNA: TGTGCCAGCAGCTTAATGGGGGCGCTTGGAAACACCATATATTTT. It codes for CASSLMGALGNTIYF.

This clone was found once. The V gene is TRBV6-5, the J gene TRBJ1-2, with D tentatively TRBD1 (5 bases). Trimming removed 1 base from V and 10 bases from J, with 10 bases in between. The CDR3 is 12 amino acids. The germline V gene encodes CDR1 MNHEY and CDR2 SVGAGI. The CDR3 reads CASSYFGGVYTF. The CDR3 DNA is TGTGCCAGCAGTTACTTCGGGGGAGTCTACACCTTC.

The chain recombines TRBV12-3 or TRBV12-4 with TRBJ1-2; D possibly corresponds to TRBD1 (5 bases). Trimming left V 0 bases short and J 7 bases short, with 9 bases between. The CDR3 has 13 amino acids. As DNA, the CDR3 is TGTGCCAGCAGTTTAGCCGCAGGGCCTGGCTACACCTTC. Translating gives CASSLAAGPGYTF.

The gene calls are TRBV12-5 and TRBJ2-1; 12 bases line up with TRBD2. This CDR3 has 14 amino acids. The ends lost 4 bases at V and 6 bases at J; junction bases unmatched: 1. Germline CDR1 LGHNT, CDR2 FRNRAP. CDR3 protein: CASGSSGRGNEQFF. CDR3 DNA: TGTGCTAGTGGTTCTAGCGGGAGGGGCAATGAGCAGTTCTTC. Combining the CDR3 with reference TRBV12-5 and TRBJ2-1 gives the whole variable domain DARVTQTPRHKVTEMGQEVTMRCQPILGHNTVFWYRQTMMQGLELLAYFRNRAPLDDSGMPKDRFSAEMPDATLATLKIQPSEPRDSAVYFCASGSSGRGNEQFFGPGTRLTVL.

This clone was picked up a small number of times. The chain recombines TRBV4-3 with TRBJ2-2; 8 bases agree with TRBD1. With V trimmed by 5 bases and J by 7 bases, 15 bases remained unmatched. CDR1 and CDR2 from the germline V gene are LGHNA and YSLEER. CDR3 length: 17 amino acids. In DNA form, the CDR3 reads TGCGCCAGCAGCGCACATCCAGGGGGCGAGGGTGGCGGGGAGCTGTTTTTT. It codes for CASSAHPGGEGGGELFF.

The V gene is TRBV4-3, the J gene TRBJ2-2; 11 bases are a match to TRBD1. Germline V gene sequence: CDR1 LGHNA, CDR2 YSLEER. The CDR3 sequence is 17 residues long. Losses at the gene ends were 1 base for V and 3 bases for J; bases not matched to a gene: 4. CDR3 sequence (DNA): TGCGCCAGCAGCCAAGGACGGGACAGGGGGTACACCGGGGAGCTGTTTTTT. Its translation: CASSQGRDRGYTGELFF.

The chain is built from TRBV9 and TRBJ2-1; tentatively, D is TRBD2 (5 bases). This CDR3 has 13 amino acids. Germline V gene data show CDR1 as SGDLS and CDR2 as YYNGEE. Deletions cut 4 bases from V and 7 bases from J, with 12 bases between. The chain's CDR3 is CASSPPQRNEQFF. DNA for the CDR3: TGTGCCAGCAGCCCGCCGCAGCGGAATGAGCAGTTCTTC.

This chain uses TRBV6-1 with TRBJ2-7; 8 nucleotides line up with TRBD1. The CDR3 contains 15 residues. CDR1 and CDR2 (germline): MNHNS, SASEGT. The V and J ends lost 3 bases and 2 bases, in that order; junction bases with no gene match: 6. The CDR3 DNA reads as TGTGCCAGCAGTGACCCGGGACAGGAGACCTACGAGCAGTACTTC. This encodes CASSDPGQETYEQYF.

As DNA, the CDR3 is TGTGCCAGCAGTCCTAGCGGGAGTTACTACGAGCAGTACTTC. Encoded protein: CASSPSGSYYEQYF. The gene calls are TRBV7-9 and TRBJ2-7; 10 nucleotides agree with TRBD2. J was trimmed by 3 bases and V by 6 bases; bases with no gene match: 5. The CDR3 consists of 14 residues. Germline CDR1 is SEHNR and CDR2 is FQNEAQ (reference sequence).

This chain links TRBV7-2 with TRBJ1-2; TRBD1 aligns across 9 bases. The CDR3 extends over 15 amino acids. Trimming at V came to 1 base and at J to 4 bases, leaving 4 bases not matched to a gene. Germline V gene sequence: CDR1 SGHTA, CDR2 FQGNSA. CDR3 coding DNA: TGTGCCAGCAGCTTAGACAGGGGGCATTTCTATGGCTACACCTTC. This gives the protein CASSLDRGHFYGYTF.

The CDR3 bases are TGCAGCGTTGGGGCTATCCTCCCCACCTATGGCTACACCTTC. Its translation is CSVGAILPTYGYTF. The chain couples TRBV29-1 to TRBJ1-2; D is unclear. Trimming pared 4 bases from V and 4 bases from J, leaving 16 bases between. Looked up from germline, CDR1 is SQVTM and CDR2 is ANQGSEA. The CDR3 length is 14 residues.

The chain is built from TRBV6-5 and TRBJ1-1; 8 bases line up with TRBD1. The CDR3 loop spans 12 amino acids. V lost 8 bases to trimming and J lost 1 base; unmatched junction nucleotides: 0. Germline lookup yields CDR1 MNHEY and CDR2 SVGAGI. CDR3 nucleotide sequence: TGTGCCAGCGGACAGGGGAACACTGAAGCTTTCTTT. Encoded protein: CASGQGNTEAFF.

This chain links TRBV13 with TRBJ1-2; 7 nucleotides agree with TRBD1. The junction had 12 bases not matched to a gene; V was cut back by 4 bases and J by 4 bases. The CDR3 runs 16 residues. From germline, CDR1 is PRHDT and CDR2 FYEKMQ (reference sequence). The DNA of the CDR3 is TGTGCCAGCAGCTCCCCGACAGGGATCGTCTCCTATGGCTACACCTTC. Residues: CASSSPTGIVSYGYTF.